This T cell receptor (beta chain) was observed in a study of beta chain features in type 1 diabetes (dated by TCRdb to the late 2010s). About the investigation overall: Patients and healthy donors did not differ in mean age, gender distribution, total cell number or subset yield. The study compared the TCRB repertoires of sorted circulating CD4+ T cell subsets in recently diagnosed type 1 diabetes patients with those in matched healthy donors. A total of about 110,000,000 sorted cells were examined across all samples, and a strong correlation was observed between cell number per subset and RNA yield. Naive and central memory subsets were obtained from all 30 or so donors, but regulatory and stem cell-like memory subsets were isolated from only 8 patients and 8 healthy donors.

Beyond this particular receptor, the publication reports: At VDJ recombination sites, type 1 diabetes patients had fewer insertions and more deleted nucleotides, which implies abnormalities in thymic rearrangement. Naive, central memory and regulatory TCRB repertoires appeared to be more similar among patients than among healthy donors. Shorter templates might have been favored by PCR, but patient and control samples were amplified and corrected together, so both groups would have been affected equally by any skew. Sequencing cDNA rather than genomic DNA could over-represent highly expressing activated cells, although activation and CD3 levels did not differ between groups. Because small numbers of individuals were included in the HLA sub-analyses, any influence of HLA type on TCRB rearrangement was left unresolved. Type 1 diabetes patients showed a moderate but significant shortening of TCRB CDR3 length in all four CD4+ subsets.

The entire isolated RNA was reverse transcribed using the High Capacity cDNA Reverse Transcription Kit, and thus expressed TCRB transcripts were sequenced. Deep immunoSEQ sequencing was performed on naive, central memory and regulatory T cell samples, with an average of roughly 3.3 million total reads per sample. After sorted cells were lysed in RLT buffer, RNA was extracted with DNase-treated RNeasy Micro or Mini kits, with the choice depending on cell number. To prevent cross-contamination, every cell subset was processed on its own, while patient and healthy donor samples were processed together. The immunoSEQ multiplex PCR was used to amplify TCRB sequences from cDNA, yielding 87-bp fragments that span the CDR3 region. The amplicons were sequenced using the Illumina HiSeq platform. In the source study's methods: Synthetic template baselines were used to correct PCR bias computationally, reads within Hamming distance 2 were collapsed, and singletons that could not be merged were discarded. By aligning reads against IMGT, V, D and J genes, CDR3 length, and insertions or deletions at six rearrangement sites were assigned. Within each subset, clonotype counts were normalized to sorted cell number, after which true diversity and Gini coefficients were computed with the tcR R package. The overlap coefficient, calculated on TCRB nucleotide sequences, was used to measure repertoire sharing. TCRdb mirrors the immuneACCESS table, restricted to in-frame sequences. Some clones are absent from its copies; in checked studies, under half trace to an unresolved V gene, and the reason for the others is unknown. The V and J calls and clone size are taken from that table; D and trimming were inferred from the DNA. The sample includes fewer than 150,000 clones, with 6.9% observed a single time. The ten biggest clones cover about 1.4% of the sample.

This clone was detected ten times or more. Its antigen remains undetermined. No much larger clone is present one base from it, and per-base qualities are unavailable. The germline V gene specifies MDHEN as CDR1 and SYDVKM as CDR2. The cysteine opens and the phenylalanine closes a CDR3 of 12 amino acids. Only the CDR3 DNA stays, 36 bases, in frame from base 1. V is cut back by 5 bases and J by 8 bases, with 4 bases in the junction unmatched. A single peripheral blood draw of 95 to 150 mL on average was collected from each donor into heparinised tubes. A BD FACSAria II was used to sort naive, central memory, regulatory and stem cell-like memory CD4+ T cells with a panel that included CD45RO, CCR7, CD25, CD127, CD95 and CD27. Every sorted population had a purity above 95%. PBMCs were isolated right away by Lymphoprep density gradient centrifugation and were stained directly, without culture. To minimize batch effects, samples were stained and sorted in pairs, one healthy donor with one patient per experiment.

Sequenced sample: central memory CD4+ T cells from blood. This chain joins TRBV28 to TRBJ1-2; 8 bases in the middle match TRBD1. The sequence was obtained from a woman aged 25-40 years in good health. The bases are TGTGCCAGCAGTGTACAGGGGGTAGGCTACACCTTC. It encodes CASSVQGVGYTF.